This TCR beta chain appears in the sequencing data of a study of blood T cells in healthy people across ages (dated by TCRdb to between 2014 and 2016). With respect to the entire study: In model experiments, template switching captured roughly one uniquely barcoded TCR beta cDNA molecule for every two T cells. Using deep sequencing normalized with unique cDNA molecular identifiers, the study measured how TCR beta repertoire diversity changes with age. The donors were divided into four age groups: young (average around 17 years), middle-aged (under 40), aged (approximately 59) and long-lived (82). To avoid experimental bias, donors of different ages were randomly spread across the sequencing lanes. Two additional independent replicas of 1 million unique cDNA reads from the same blood draw were analyzed for two donors (one aged 18 to 30 and one aged 80 or older).

This clonotype was seen once. Its target antigen remains unknown. Per-base quality was not reported, and no clone a single base away is much larger than it. V ends up 7 bases short and J 7 bases short, with an unmatched junction base count of 7. From the cysteine up to the phenylalanine, the CDR3 has a length of 14 residues. Only the CDR3 part of the read is kept: 42 bases, read in frame from the first base. Results and caveats for the whole study, not just this receptor: Total diversity estimates from one million sequenced T cells were considered lower bounds and underestimates. There was a strong correlation between observed TCR beta diversity and the percentage of naive T cells measured by flow cytometry. Compared with the aged group, the long-lived group had more naive CD4+ T cells, fewer expanded clones and increased TCR diversity, a pattern suggesting age selection. Donor CMV infection status was unknown, potentially confounding age-related changes in expanded clonotypes. Observed TCR beta diversity per million T cells fell roughly linearly with age, and a significant reduction was already apparent by age about 38. Conclusive comparison of naive and antigen-experienced compartments was prevented by the profiling of bulk unsorted PBMCs.

The donors were around 39 Caucasian individuals from Russia, aged 6 to 90 years, who were systemically healthy. Roughly 9 milliliters of peripheral blood were drawn from each donor into EDTA-treated Vacutainer tubes. PBMCs were isolated by Ficoll-Paque density-gradient centrifugation, with at least 6.5 million obtained per sample. Total RNA, at least 5.5 micrograms per sample, was extracted from PBMCs with Trizol reagent. For every donor, flow cytometry on a PBMC aliquot measured the percentage of naive CD45RAhigh/CD27high T cells. The library was built by means of 5' RACE. A second PCR of about 6 to 12 cycles was performed with a sample-barcoded 5' primer and a J-beta primer mix. A unique molecular identifier was introduced onto each TCR beta cDNA molecule by a template-switch 5' adaptor carrying 12 random nucleotides. Each sample yielded at least 2.5 million CDR3-containing paired-end reads. The Mint cDNA synthesis kit, primed by a TRBC-specific oligonucleotide, was used to synthesize first-strand cDNA from all RNA. Following uracil-DNA glycosylase treatment, a first 18-cycle PCR with universal primers M1SS and BC2_uni_R was performed on all cDNA. The paper's data handling went like this. Normalization of each sample was performed by random selection of 1 million high-quality reads, each carrying a distinct molecular identifier. Instead of being binned into consensus sequences, reads with shared molecular identifiers were discarded. CDR3 identification, clonotype clustering and error correction used MiTCR with a Q25 quality threshold and the strictest error-elimination algorithm. A nonparametric unseen species model with Euler transformation was used to estimate a lower bound on total TCR beta diversity. Clones were called with MiXCR by TCRdb after fastp trimmed the public reads at Q25, and only in-frame beta chains were retained. Every entry covers one CDR3 protein and lists the most common genes and DNA from its rows. TCRdb, rather than the study authors, made the V and J calls. For this sample the table gives 1.5 million to 2 million distinct CDR3 sequences, of which roughly two fifths were detected only once. The top ten hold more than 20% of the sample.

The sequence is built from TRBV12-3 or TRBV12-4 and TRBJ2-2, with TRBD2 identical over 9 junction bases. The sample consisted of blood. The TCR originated in a human donor in good health. The bases are TGTGCCAGCACCATGGGACTAGCTGGCGGGGAGCTGTTTTTT. It translates to CASTMGLAGGELFF.